The rows below give T cell receptor beta chains drawn from one sample of a study of blood T cell repertoires in COVID-19. Only in-frame clones appear in the TCRdb table, and some are missing; sequencing was by immunoSEQ multiplex PCR. The table has 70,000 to 95,000 clones, around 88% seen once; the top ten hold 7% to 8.5%. The source material was peripheral blood. These receptors all come from a woman aged 70-85 years with acute or convalescent COVID-19. Each CDR3 is given with its conserved first and last residue. The D gene is left open where the match is weak. Size values are once, few and many counts, or a class for expanded clones, and some rows have none.

abundance,j_gene,v_gene,d_gene,CDR3aa,CDR3nt
.,TRBJ2-7,TRBV27,TRBD2,CASSSPSSGRNREQYF,TGTGCCAGCAGTTCGCCCTCTAGCGGGAGGAATAGGGAGCAGTACTTC
.,TRBJ2-1,TRBV18,.,CASSPDSNSYNEQFF,TGTGCCAGCTCACCCGACTCCAACTCCTACAATGAGCAGTTCTTC
.,TRBJ1-2,TRBV30,.,CAWSMENTRSGYTF,TGTGCCTGGAGTATGGAAAATACTCGGAGTGGCTACACCTTC
.,TRBJ2-1,TRBV7-8,.,CASSSRDTFGEQFF,TGTGCCAGCAGCTCCCGGGACACCTTTGGTGAGCAGTTCTTC
few,TRBJ2-7,TRBV7-9,TRBD2,CASRSGGDLSKQYF,TGTGCCAGCAGAAGCGGGGGGGATCTTTCGAAGCAGTACTTC
.,TRBJ2-1,TRBV19,TRBD2,CASSSGTSGVDEQFF,TGTGCCAGTAGTAGTGGGACTAGCGGGGTAGATGAGCAGTTCTTC
medium-sized,TRBJ2-5,TRBV5-1,.,CASSWAQGKTQYF,TGCGCCAGCAGCTGGGCGCAGGGGAAGACCCAGTACTTC
.,TRBJ1-5,TRBV19,.,CASNLGAGSNQPQHF,TGTGCCAGTAATTTGGGGGCAGGGAGCAATCAGCCCCAGCATTTT
.,TRBJ1-2,TRBV6-1,TRBD1,CASSESGTGGAFYGYTF,TGTGCCAGCAGTGAATCCGGGACAGGGGGCGCCTTCTATGGCTACACCTTC
.,TRBJ1-2,TRBV28,TRBD1,CASRPGGESPANYGYTF,TGTGCCAGCAGGCCAGGGGGCGAGTCTCCGGCTAACTATGGCTACACCTTC
.,TRBJ2-2,TRBV11-3,TRBD2,CASSLLGGSGGELFF,TGTGCCAGCAGCTTACTAGGCGGGAGTGGCGGGGAGCTGTTTTTT
.,TRBJ2-5,TRBV19,TRBD2,CASSRLAGVQETQYF,TGTGCCAGTAGCCGACTAGCGGGAGTTCAAGAGACCCAGTACTTC
.,TRBJ2-1,TRBV18,.,CASSPHRDNEQFF,TGTGCCAGCTCACCACACAGGGACAATGAGCAGTTCTTC
.,TRBJ2-1,TRBV19,TRBD1,CASRRTGVTYNEQFF,TGTGCCAGTAGGCGGACAGGGGTTACCTACAATGAGCAGTTCTTC